The 12 T cell receptor beta chains listed next were all sequenced from one sample in a study of Graves' ophthalmopathy and Graves' hyperthyroidism. For repertoire sequencing, the TCR beta CDR3 regions were amplified from RNA transcripts. After a first-round RT-PCR with HTBI primers, a second-round multiplex PCR was run. Each CDR3 protein is one row after TCRdb ran MiXCR on the multiplex PCR reads. The sample yields fewer than 650,000 distinct CDR3 sequences, over 20% seen once. The sample was peripheral blood. All receptors derive from a woman under 30 with stable Graves' hyperthyroidism. Some clones in this sample may be carry-over from other donors' samples.

This clonotype was counted only a few times. V gene TRBV6-5 combines with J gene TRBJ1-2, with D possibly matching TRBD1 (5 bases). Per the germline V gene, CDR1 is MNHEY and CDR2 is SVGAGI. Trimming removed 2 bases from V and 0 bases from J, with 13 bases in between. CDR3 length: 16 amino acids. The DNA for the CDR3 is TGTGCCAGCAGTTACGGAATGACAGTAGCTAACTATGGCTACACCTTC. This translates into CASSYGMTVANYGYTF.

In its sample, this clonotype was seen many times. The V and J genes are TRBV6-5 and TRBJ2-7, with D maybe TRBD1 (5 bases). Trimming pared 6 bases from V and 1 base from J, leaving 13 bases between. This CDR3 region has 14 residues. CDR1 is MNHEY, CDR2 SVGAGI, per germline. Written as DNA, the CDR3 is TGTGCCAGCAGAACAGGAGACGCATCCTACGAGCAGTACTTC. This sequence encodes CASRTGDASYEQYF.

This clonotype was picked up a small number of times. For the CDR3, the DNA is TGTGCCTGGAGTGCCCATCTCCGGGAGCAGTACTTC. It encodes CAWSAHLREQYF. The J gene is TRBJ2-7, the V gene TRBV30; D is undetermined. This CDR3 is built from 12 residues. Trimming took 1 base from V and 7 from J, leaving 11 bases between them. Germline V gives CDR1 GTSNPN, CDR2 SVGIG (reference sequence).

As regards this clonotype: The junction shows a germline mismatch at one end, possibly a read error. CDR3 nucleotides: TGTGCCAGCAGCTCAGGGGGCTTCACTGAAGCTTGCTTT. Translated, it gives CASSSGGFTEACF. The rearrangement joins TRBV7-2 to TRBJ1-1; 8 bases are shared with TRBD1. The germline V gene encodes CDR1 SGHTA and CDR2 FQGNSA. The CDR3 has 13 residues.

Concerning this clonotype itself: A much larger clone differs from this one at a single base, so this may be a read error. The chain uses TRBV11-1 and TRBJ2-5; 8 nucleotides match TRBD1. CDR1 is SGHAT and CDR2 is FQDESV in the germline V gene (reference sequence). The CDR3 loop spans 15 amino acids. CDR3 bases: TGTGCCATCAGCTTAGCCCCGGACAGGGCAGAGACCCAGTACTTC. It codes for CAISLAPDRAETQYF.

The sample holds many counts of this clonotype. The rearrangement joins TRBV12-3 or TRBV12-4 to TRBJ2-7, with D perhaps TRBD1 (5 bases). The length of the CDR3 is 14 residues. V gave up 5 bases and J gave up 3 bases, with 14 bases separating them. In DNA form, the CDR3 reads TGTGCCAGCAGTCTATCATTGACAGTCTACGAGCAGTACTTC. Its translation is CASSLSLTVYEQYF.

The chain is built from TRBV28 and TRBJ2-7; possibly TRBD2 for D (5 bases). Germline loops: CDR1 MDHEN, CDR2 SYDVKM. The V and J ends lost 8 bases and 2 bases respectively, with 16 bases between them. This CDR3 has 14 residues. CDR3 nucleotide sequence: TGTGCCAGCCCGGCGGGTACTCCTCCCTACGAGCAGTACTTC. Amino acid sequence: CASPAGTPPYEQYF.

The chain combines TRBV6-1 with TRBJ1-1, with 9 bases matching TRBD1. Germline assignment: CDR1 MNHNS and CDR2 SASEGT. The CDR3 spans 16 residues. After removal of 2 bases from V and 3 bases from J, the junction contained 7 bases not matched to a gene. The CDR3 DNA sequence: TGTGCCAGCAGTGAATTAAAGACAGGGGGGGACACTGAAGCTTTCTTT. It is translated as CASSELKTGGDTEAFF.

The chain is built from TRBV12-3 or TRBV12-4 and TRBJ2-7, with D uncertain. The CDR3 totals 12 residues. V shed 6 bases and J shed 2 bases, with 8 bases lying between them. As DNA, the CDR3 is TGTGCCAGCAGCTGGACGACCTACGAGCAGTACTTC. Residues: CASSWTTYEQYF.

This clonotype was found a few times. The chain joins TRBV6-1 to TRBJ2-2; TRBD2 matches at 9 bases. The CDR3 sequence is 16 residues long. J was trimmed by 7 bases and V by 5 bases; bases with no gene match: 11. The V gene's germline CDR1 is MNHNS and CDR2 SASEGT. DNA of the CDR3: TGTGCCAGCAGTCGGCATAGCGGGGGACCCCTCGGGGAGCTGTTTTTT. Amino acid sequence: CASSRHSGGPLGELFF.

A single count supports this clonotype. The chain recombines TRBV7-8 with TRBJ2-5; the D is unclear. V was trimmed by 1 base and J by 5 bases, leaving 14 bases between them. The V gene's germline CDR1 is SGHVS and CDR2 FQNEAQ. The CDR3 extends over 15 amino acids. The CDR3 loop is CASSLGPIPRETQYF. Written as DNA, the CDR3 is TGTGCCAGCAGCTTAGGACCGATACCCCGGGAGACCCAGTACTTC.

V usage is TRBV6-5 and J usage is TRBJ2-5; 12 nucleotides match TRBD1. V was pared by 7 bases and J by 4 bases, with 7 bases of the junction left unmatched. Germline CDR1 and CDR2: MNHEY and SVGAGI. The CDR3 loop spans 15 amino acids. The CDR3 DNA sequence: TGTGCCAGCAAAAGGGACAGGGGGCAGGGAGAGACCCAGTACTTC. Protein: CASKRDRGQGETQYF.